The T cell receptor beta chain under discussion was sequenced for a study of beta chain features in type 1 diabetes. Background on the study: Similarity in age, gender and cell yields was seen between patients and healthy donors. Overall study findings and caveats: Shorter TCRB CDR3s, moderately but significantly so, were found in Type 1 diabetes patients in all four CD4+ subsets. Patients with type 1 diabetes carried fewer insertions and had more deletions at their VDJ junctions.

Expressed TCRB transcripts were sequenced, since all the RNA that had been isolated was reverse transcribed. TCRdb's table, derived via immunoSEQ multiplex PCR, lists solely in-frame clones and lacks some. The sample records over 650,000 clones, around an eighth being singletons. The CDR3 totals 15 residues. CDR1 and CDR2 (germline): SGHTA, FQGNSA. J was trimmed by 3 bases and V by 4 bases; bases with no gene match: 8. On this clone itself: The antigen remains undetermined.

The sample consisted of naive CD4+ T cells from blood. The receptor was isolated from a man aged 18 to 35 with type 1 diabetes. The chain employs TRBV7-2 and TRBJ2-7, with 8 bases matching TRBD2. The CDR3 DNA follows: TGTGCCAGCAGCTCTCTGCCGGGAGGGATCTACGAGCAGTACTTC. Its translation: CASSSLPGGIYEQYF.